A selection of T cell receptor beta chains follows, all from one sample in a study of blood T cell repertoires in COVID-19. Using immunoSEQ multiplex PCR, the repertoire was profiled, and TCRdb retains in-frame clones only, with some absent. The sample lists approximately 220,000 clones, over 75% seen once, with 7.9% in the top ten. Material: peripheral blood. Every receptor here comes from a woman at least 80 years old with acute or convalescent COVID-19. Both conserved end residues are part of each CDR3. Fields, in order: J gene, clone size, V gene, D gene, CDR3 protein, CDR3 DNA. A D gene is named only where the DNA matches it firmly. Clone sizes are given selectively: once, few, many, or a class where the clone is expanded.

TRBJ2-7,.,TRBV3-1/TRBV3-2,TRBD2,CASSHRGGVYEQYF,TGTGCCAGCAGCCATCGGGGAGGGGTTTACGAGCAGTACTTC
TRBJ1-1,.,TRBV18,.,CASSPGGSTEAFF,TGTGCCAGCTCACCTGGAGGGAGCACTGAAGCTTTCTTT
TRBJ2-3,.,TRBV27,.,CASSLRADTQYF,TGTGCCAGCAGTTTACGGGCAGATACGCAGTATTTT
TRBJ2-1,.,TRBV5-1,TRBD2,CASRSPSGRSSYNEQFF,TGCGCCAGCAGATCCCCTAGCGGGAGGAGCTCCTACAATGAGCAGTTCTTC
TRBJ2-3,.,TRBV5-4,TRBD2,CASSLAAGGDTQYF,TGTGCCAGCAGCTTGGCGGCCGGGGGGGATACGCAGTATTTT
TRBJ2-5,.,TRBV5-1,.,CASSPGTTAETQYF,TGCGCCAGCAGCCCTGGGACAACCGCAGAGACCCAGTACTTC
TRBJ2-5,.,TRBV5-1,.,CASSPGTHQETQYF,TGCGCCAGCAGCCCCGGGACTCACCAAGAGACCCAGTACTTC
TRBJ2-4,.,TRBV6-1,TRBD1,CASSEGQGARNIQYF,TGTGCCAGCAGTGAAGGACAGGGGGCAAGGAACATTCAGTACTTC
TRBJ2-7,.,TRBV4-2,TRBD2,CASSPGLAGTYEQYF,TGTGCCAGCAGCCCGGGACTAGCGGGGACCTACGAGCAGTACTTC
TRBJ1-5,few,TRBV19,TRBD1,CASTPPGTGSATPQHF,TGTGCCAGTACCCCGCCCGGGACAGGAAGCGCAACTCCCCAGCATTTT
TRBJ2-7,.,TRBV6-8,TRBD2,CASSSDTLPGLAGGYEQYF,TGTGCCAGCAGTTCAGACACCCTCCCAGGACTAGCGGGAGGTTACGAGCAGTACTTC
TRBJ1-3,few,TRBV6-1,TRBD1,CASSEADRVYTIYF,TGTGCCAGCAGTGAAGCCGACAGGGTCTACACCATATATTTT
TRBJ2-1,.,TRBV2,.,CASPKSGNEQFF,TGTGCCTCCCCCAAGAGTGGCAATGAGCAGTTCTTC
TRBJ1-5,.,TRBV27,.,CASSLVQGDVQPQHF,TGTGCCAGCAGTTTAGTCCAGGGCGACGTTCAGCCCCAGCATTTT
TRBJ1-4,once,TRBV5-5,TRBD1,CASSSGARGPNEKLFF,TGTGCCAGCAGCTCGGGCGCCAGGGGGCCTAATGAAAAACTGTTTTTT
TRBJ2-3,.,TRBV9,TRBD2,CASSTAGRAGTDTQYF,TGTGCCAGCAGCACCGCTGGGAGGGCCGGGACAGATACGCAGTATTTT
TRBJ2-5,.,TRBV5-1,.,CASSLTRGWETQYF,TGCGCCAGCAGCTTGACAAGGGGATGGGAGACCCAGTACTTC
TRBJ1-2,.,TRBV15,.,CATSRGRGDGYTF,TGTGCCACCAGCAGAGGGCGCGGGGATGGCTACACCTTC
TRBJ1-1,.,TRBV9,TRBD1,CASRSGRGAAFF,TGTGCCAGCAGGAGTGGCAGGGGGGCAGCTTTCTTT
TRBJ2-1,few,TRBV5-1,.,CASSLTSSYNEQFF,TGCGCCAGCAGCTTGACTAGCTCCTACAATGAGCAGTTCTTC
TRBJ1-5,.,TRBV3-1/TRBV3-2,.,CASSPGARGNQPQHF,TGTGCCAGCAGCCCCGGCGCTAGAGGCAATCAGCCCCAGCATTTT
TRBJ2-5,.,TRBV14,.,CASSQALYQETQYF,TGTGCCAGCAGCCAAGCTTTGTACCAAGAGACCCAGTACTTC
TRBJ1-4,few,TRBV19,TRBD1,CASSMNRGSQEKLFF,TGTGCCAGTAGTATGAACAGGGGCAGTCAGGAAAAACTGTTTTTT
TRBJ2-3,.,TRBV30,TRBD2,CAWSVLAGEVDTQYF,TGTGCCTGGAGTGTACTAGCGGGAGAGGTAGATACGCAGTATTTT